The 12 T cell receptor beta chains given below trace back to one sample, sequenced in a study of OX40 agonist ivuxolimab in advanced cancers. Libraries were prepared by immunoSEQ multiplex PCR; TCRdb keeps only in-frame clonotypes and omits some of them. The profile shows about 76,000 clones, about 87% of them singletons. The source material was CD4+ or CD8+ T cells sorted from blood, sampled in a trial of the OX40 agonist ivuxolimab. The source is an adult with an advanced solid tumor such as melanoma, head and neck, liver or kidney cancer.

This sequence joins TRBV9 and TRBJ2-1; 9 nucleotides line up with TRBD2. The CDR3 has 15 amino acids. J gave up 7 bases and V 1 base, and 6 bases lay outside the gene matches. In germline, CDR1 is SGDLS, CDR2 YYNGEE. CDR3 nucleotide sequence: TGTGCCAGCAGCGTAATGAGCGGGGGGACTAATGAGCAGTTCTTC. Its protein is CASSVMSGGTNEQFF.

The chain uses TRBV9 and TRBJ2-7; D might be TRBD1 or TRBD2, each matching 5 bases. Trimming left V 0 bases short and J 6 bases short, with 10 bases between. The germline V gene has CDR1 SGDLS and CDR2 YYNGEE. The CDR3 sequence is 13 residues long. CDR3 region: CASSVDTGGEQYF. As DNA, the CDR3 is TGTGCCAGCAGCGTAGATACAGGAGGCGAGCAGTACTTC.

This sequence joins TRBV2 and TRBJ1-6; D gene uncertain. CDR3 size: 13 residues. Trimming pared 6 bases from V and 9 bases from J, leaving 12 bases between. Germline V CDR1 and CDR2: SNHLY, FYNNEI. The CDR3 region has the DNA TGTGCCAGCAGGGGCGGCGGGTTTTCACCCCTCCACTTT. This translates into CASRGGGFSPLHF.

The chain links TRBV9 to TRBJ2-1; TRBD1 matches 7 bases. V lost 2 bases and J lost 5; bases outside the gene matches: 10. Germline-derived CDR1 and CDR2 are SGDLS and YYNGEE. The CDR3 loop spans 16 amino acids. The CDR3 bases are TGTGCCAGCAGCGTTGGCCCGACAGGGACCAACAATGAGCAGTTCTTC. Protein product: CASSVGPTGTNNEQFF.

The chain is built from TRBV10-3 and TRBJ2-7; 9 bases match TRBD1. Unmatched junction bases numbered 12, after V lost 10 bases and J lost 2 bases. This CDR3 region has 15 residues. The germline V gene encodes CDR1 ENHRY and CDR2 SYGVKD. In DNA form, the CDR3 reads TGTGCCAGCAGGGCACAGGGGGCAGGGCCCTACGAGCAGTACTTC. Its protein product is CASRAQGAGPYEQYF.

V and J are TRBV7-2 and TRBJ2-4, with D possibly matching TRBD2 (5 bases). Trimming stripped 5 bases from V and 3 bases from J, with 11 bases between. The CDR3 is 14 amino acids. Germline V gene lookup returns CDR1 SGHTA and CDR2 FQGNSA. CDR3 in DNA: TGTGCCAGCAGCCCCCAGGCGGGCAAAAACATTCAGTACTTC. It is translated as CASSPQAGKNIQYF.

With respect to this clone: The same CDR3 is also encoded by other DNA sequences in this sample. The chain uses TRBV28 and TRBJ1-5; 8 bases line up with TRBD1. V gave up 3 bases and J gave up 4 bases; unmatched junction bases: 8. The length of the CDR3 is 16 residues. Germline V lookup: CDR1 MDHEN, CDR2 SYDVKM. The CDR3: CASSFRDRGGNQPQHF. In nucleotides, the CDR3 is TGTGCCAGCAGTTTTAGAGACAGGGGAGGTAATCAGCCCCAGCATTTT.

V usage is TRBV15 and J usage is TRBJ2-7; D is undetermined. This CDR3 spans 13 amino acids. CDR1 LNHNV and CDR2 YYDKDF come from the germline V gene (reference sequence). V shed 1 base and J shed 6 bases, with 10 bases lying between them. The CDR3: CATSRVVESEQYF. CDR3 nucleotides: TGTGCCACCAGCAGAGTTGTAGAGAGCGAGCAGTACTTC.

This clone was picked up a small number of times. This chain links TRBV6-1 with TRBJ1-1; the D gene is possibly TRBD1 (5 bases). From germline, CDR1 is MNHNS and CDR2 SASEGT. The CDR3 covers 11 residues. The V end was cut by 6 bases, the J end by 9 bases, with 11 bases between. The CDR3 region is CASSLTGKAFF. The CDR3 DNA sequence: TGTGCCAGCAGCCTAACAGGTAAAGCTTTCTTT.

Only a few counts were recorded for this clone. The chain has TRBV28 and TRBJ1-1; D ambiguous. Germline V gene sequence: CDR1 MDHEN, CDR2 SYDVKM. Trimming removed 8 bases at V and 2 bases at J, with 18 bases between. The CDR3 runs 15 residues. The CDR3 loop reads CASYLPGQTNTEAFF. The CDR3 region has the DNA TGTGCCAGCTACTTGCCCGGGCAGACAAACACTGAAGCTTTCTTT.

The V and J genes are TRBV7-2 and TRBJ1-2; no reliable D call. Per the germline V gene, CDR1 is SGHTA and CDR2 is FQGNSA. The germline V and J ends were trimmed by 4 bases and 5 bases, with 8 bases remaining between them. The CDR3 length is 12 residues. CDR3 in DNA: TGTGCCAGCAGCTCGGCCCAATATGGCTACACCTTC. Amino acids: CASSSAQYGYTF.

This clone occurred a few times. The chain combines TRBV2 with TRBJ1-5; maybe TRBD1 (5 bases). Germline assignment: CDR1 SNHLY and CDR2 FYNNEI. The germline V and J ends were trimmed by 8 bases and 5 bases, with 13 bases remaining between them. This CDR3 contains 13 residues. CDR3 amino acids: CASGRVRDQPQHF. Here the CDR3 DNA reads TGTGCCAGCGGGCGGGTCAGGGATCAGCCCCAGCATTTT.